The text below deals with one TCR beta chain. Repertoires were generated with immunoSEQ multiplex PCR, while TCRdb's copy carries only in-frame clones and drops some. This table has 84,000 or so clones, around 80% appearing once. This CDR3 has 15 amino acids. Germline V gives CDR1 SGHRS, CDR2 YFSETQ. V shed 4 bases and J 4 bases; nucleotides not matched to a gene: 6. The data are from a study of control samples from healthy donors and cancer patients. This sequence originates from a man in his sixties with head and neck cancer. Sequenced: PBMCs. The rearrangement uses TRBV5-1 and TRBJ2-1; 9 nucleotides line up with TRBD1. The CDR3 region is CASSVGTGLYNEQFF. CDR3 bases: TGCGCCAGCAGCGTCGGGACAGGGCTGTACAATGAGCAGTTCTTC. The whole variable domain, filled in from reference TRBV5-1 and TRBJ2-1, reads KAGVTQTPRYLIKTRGQQVTLSCSPISGHRSVSWYQQTPGQGLQFLFEYFSETQRNKGNFPGRFSGRQFSNSRSEMNVSTLELGDSALYLCASSVGTGLYNEQFFGPGTRLTVL.